The entry below gives a single TCR beta chain sequence along with its context. As yet, its antigen is unknown. The data were taken from a study of OX40 agonist ivuxolimab in advanced cancers. Study outcomes and limitations: Undetermined was the antigen specificity of the expanded peripheral T cells.

Germline CDR1 is ENHRY and CDR2 is SYGVKD. The V end lost 6 bases, the J end lost 10 bases, and 19 bases lay between the germline ends. The CDR3 consists of 14 residues. The data were produced by immunoSEQ multiplex PCR, yet TCRdb's version contains in-frame clones alone and is incomplete. The sample has about 67,000 clones; around 82% are singletons. The receptor was isolated from an adult with an advanced solid tumor such as melanoma, head and neck, liver or kidney cancer. V gene TRBV10-3 combines with J gene TRBJ1-5; tentatively, D is TRBD1 (5 bases). Sequences were derived from CD4+ or CD8+ T cells sorted from blood, sampled in a trial of the OX40 agonist ivuxolimab. The CDR3 sequence: CAISDQGRDSPQHF. The DNA for the CDR3 is TGTGCCATCAGCGATCAGGGTCGGGATTCTCCCCAGCATTTT.